This entry is about one TCR beta chain. No antigen is known for it. A much bigger clone sits one base away, suggesting this may be a read error. Amplification of the TCR beta CDR3 regions used RNA transcripts (as template). The workflow started with a first-round RT-PCR run with HTBI primers and then moved on to a second-round multiplex PCR. TCRdb reprocessed the multiplex PCR reads with MiXCR, giving one entry per CDR3 protein. The sample lists 660,000 or so distinct CDR3 sequences, 35% to 50% occurring once. The CDR3 totals 16 residues. In germline, CDR1 is LNHDA, CDR2 SQIVND (reference sequence). Establishment of the diagnosis relied upon clinical symptoms, serum thyroxine, TRAb, thyroid ultrasound and orbital computed tomography. Isolation of PBMCs was performed using roughly 10 ml of fresh peripheral blood. This sample stems from a study of Graves' ophthalmopathy and Graves' hyperthyroidism. The study, taken as a whole, reports: From stable hyperthyroidism, ophthalmopathy was separated by a 13-signature model with 85% to 90% sensitivity and over 70% specificity.

The sequencing sample was made of peripheral blood. This chain uses TRBV19 with TRBJ1-3; TRBD1 is a possible D gene (6 bases). The source of this sequence is an adult man with Graves' ophthalmopathy. The CDR3 sequence: CASSTTDRNSGDTIYF. The CDR3 nucleotides are TGTGCCAGCAGTACCACCGACAGGAACTCTGGAGACACCATATATTTT.